Below, 5 T cell receptor beta chains from the same sample are listed, as sequenced in a study of blood T cell repertoires in COVID-19 (dated by TCRdb to about 2020). To prepare the library, the immunoSEQ multiplex PCR assay was applied. The immuneACCESS repertoire file appears here via TCRdb, limited to in-frame rearrangements. These files lack a portion of the clones; in checked studies, under half of the deficit traces to unresolved V genes, and the cause of the others is not known. In all, the sample holds around 47,000 clones, and over 80% of those were seen once. About 7% of the sample rests with the top ten. The sequenced material came from peripheral blood. The receptors were sampled from a man in his 70s with active COVID-19.

This clone was seen more than once but under ten times. V gene TRBV9 combines with J gene TRBJ2-7; D perhaps matches TRBD2 (5 bases). This CDR3 is 14 amino acids long. Germline V gene data show CDR1 as SGDLS and CDR2 as YYNGEE. V was clipped by 4 bases and J by 3 bases, with 14 bases between them. CDR3 in DNA: TGTGCCAGCAGCCCCCGCAGCGGTCTCTACGAGCAGTACTTC. Its translation: CASSPRSGLYEQYF.

V gene TRBV14 combines with J gene TRBJ2-1; 15 bases agree with TRBD2. Trimming at V came to 4 bases and at J to 1 base, leaving 5 bases not matched to a gene. The length of the CDR3 is 18 residues. From germline, CDR1 is SGHDN and CDR2 FVKESK. CDR3 sequence (DNA): TGTGCCAGCAGCCGTGGACTAGCGGGGGGGCCGTCCTACAATGAGCAGTTCTTC. Translation gives CASSRGLAGGPSYNEQFF.

This clone showed up just a few times. Here the CDR3 DNA reads TGCGCCAGCAGCGATGGACAGGGAGGGATGAACACTGAAGCTTTCTTT. Translated, it gives CASSDGQGGMNTEAFF. This chain joins TRBV5-1 and TRBJ1-1, with TRBD1 identical over 8 bases. V gave up 4 bases and J gave up 0 bases; unmatched junction bases: 8. Germline loops: CDR1 SGHRS, CDR2 YFSETQ. CDR3 size: 16 residues.

The chain employs TRBV5-1 and TRBJ2-7; D not resolved. This CDR3 is built from 11 residues. Germline values: CDR1 SGHRS, CDR2 YFSETQ. The V and J ends lost 0 bases and 6 bases respectively, with 4 bases between them. The CDR3: CASSLDSEQYF. The CDR3 DNA follows: TGCGCCAGCAGCTTGGACAGCGAGCAGTACTTC.

The V call is TRBV27, the J call TRBJ1-1, with 11 bases matching TRBD1. Germline CDR1 MNHEY, CDR2 SMNVEV (reference sequence). V shed 6 bases and J 2 bases; nucleotides not matched to a gene: 5. The CDR3 spans 15 residues. In DNA, the CDR3 is TGTGCCAGCAGACCGGGACAGGGGGGAAACACTGAAGCTTTCTTT. It codes for CASRPGQGGNTEAFF.